The 9 T cell receptor beta chains reported below all come from one sample, sequenced in a study of T cell responses to AZD1222 COVID-19 vaccine. The protocol was immunoSEQ multiplex PCR, while the TCRdb copy is restricted to in-frame clones and leaves out a portion. Among about 100,000 clones listed, 70% to 90% were seen once. This material consisted of peripheral blood, taken on day 0 of AZD1222 vaccination. Every receptor here comes from an adult in good health.

V and J are TRBV30 and TRBJ2-3; 8 bases are a match to TRBD2. Germline CDR1 and CDR2: GTSNPN and SVGIG (reference sequence). With V trimmed by 0 bases and J by 2 bases, 7 bases remained unmatched. CDR3 size: 16 residues. CDR3 DNA sequence: TGTGCCTGGAGTGTACTTAGCGGGACCCCCACAGATACGCAGTATTTT. Amino acid sequence: CAWSVLSGTPTDTQYF. Full variable domain (remainder filled in from reference TRBV30 and TRBJ2-3): SQTIHQWPATLVQPVGSPLSLECTVEGTSNPNLYWYRQAAGRGLQLLFYSVGIGQISSEVPQNLSASRPQDRQFILSSKKLLLSDSGFYLCAWSVLSGTPTDTQYFGPGTRLTVL.

This rearrangement joins TRBV5-1 to TRBJ2-3; D is ambiguous. The V end was cut by 2 bases, the J end by 4 bases, with 8 bases between. The CDR3 is 13 residues long. CDR1 is SGHRS, CDR2 YFSETQ, per germline. The CDR3 region is CASSFRIADTQYF. The DNA of the CDR3 is TGCGCCAGCAGCTTTCGGATCGCAGATACGCAGTATTTT.

The V gene is TRBV6-5, the J gene TRBJ2-2; TRBD1 aligns across 10 bases. Germline CDR1 and CDR2: MNHEY and SVGAGI. CDR3 size: 15 residues. V trimming: 6 bases; J trimming: 6 bases; junction bases outside the gene matches: 7. This chain's CDR3 is CASRRQGATPGELFF. CDR3 in DNA: TGTGCCAGCAGGAGACAGGGGGCAACACCCGGGGAGCTGTTTTTT.

The chain joins TRBV7-6 to TRBJ2-5; 7 bases are shared with TRBD1. Germline V gives CDR1 SGHVS, CDR2 FNYEAQ. The junction had 16 bases not matched to a gene; V was cut back by 6 bases and J by 0 bases. The CDR3 runs 18 residues. The CDR3 loop reads CASSSPTGITQYQETQYF. The CDR3 DNA follows: TGTGCCAGCAGTTCTCCGACAGGGATAACCCAGTACCAAGAGACCCAGTACTTC.

The chain combines TRBV7-9 with TRBJ2-5, with D unclear. V lost 5 bases and J 5 bases, leaving 18 bases between the germline ends. The CDR3 runs 15 residues. Germline V gene lookup returns CDR1 SEHNR and CDR2 FQNEAQ (reference sequence). CDR3 coding DNA: TGTGCCAGCAGCCCAAGCAGTAGGACCGGGGAGACCCAGTACTTC. Amino acid sequence: CASSPSSRTGETQYF.

This sequence joins TRBV7-8 and TRBJ1-5; no clear D. V was cut by 2 bases and J by 5 bases, with 7 bases left in between. This CDR3 has 13 residues. The germline V gene has CDR1 SGHVS and CDR2 FQNEAQ. CDR3 DNA: TGTGCCAGCAGCTTACAGCGGGATCAGCCCCAGCATTTT. It translates to CASSLQRDQPQHF.

The V call is TRBV7-2, the J call TRBJ1-5; 8 bases line up with TRBD1. Germline lookup yields CDR1 SGHTA and CDR2 FQGNSA. The V gene end was trimmed by 4 bases and the J gene end by 4 bases; junction bases not matched to a gene: 6. The CDR3 is made up of 15 amino acids. The CDR3 DNA reads as TGTGCCAGCAGCTGGGGACAGGTAATGAATCAGCCCCAGCATTTT. Encoded protein: CASSWGQVMNQPQHF.

The chain uses TRBV18 and TRBJ1-1; TRBD1 agrees at 9 bases. The ends lost 0 bases at V and 2 bases at J; junction bases unmatched: 10. The CDR3 is 18 amino acids. The V gene's germline CDR1 is KGHSH and CDR2 LQKENI. CDR3 DNA: TGTGCCAGCTCACCACCCCGTGGGGGGACAGGGATCAACACTGAAGCTTTCTTT. It translates to CASSPPRGGTGINTEAFF.

The rearrangement joins TRBV30 to TRBJ1-6, with D maybe TRBD1 (5 bases). The CDR3 loop spans 14 amino acids. Germline assignment: CDR1 GTSNPN and CDR2 SVGIG (reference sequence). Trimming took off 0 bases at V and 10 bases at J, with 13 bases between the two ends. This chain's CDR3 is CAWSVSGGESPLHF. In DNA, the CDR3 is TGTGCCTGGAGTGTTTCTGGGGGAGAATCACCCCTCCACTTT.